A single sample gave rise to the 21 T cell receptor beta chains below, sequenced in a study of radiation and T cells in renal cell carcinoma. This sample's treatment: treatment-naive control, cytoreductive nephrectomy. Some clones are missing from TCRdb's copy, which holds only in-frame ones; the method was immunoSEQ multiplex PCR. The sample holds about 24,000 clones, over 50% seen once. The sample here was tumor tissue, taken from a patient whose treatment was nephrectomy without radiotherapy. These receptors were collected from a human donor with renal cell carcinoma.

This clone was seen more than once but under ten times. V gene TRBV27 combines with J gene TRBJ1-1; D not resolved. V was trimmed by 0 bases and J by 6 bases, leaving 5 bases between them. CDR3 length equals 12 residues. Germline assignment: CDR1 MNHEY and CDR2 SMNVEV (reference sequence). CDR3 sequence reads: CASSLSPPEAFF. The CDR3 DNA follows: TGTGCCAGCAGTTTATCTCCGCCTGAAGCTTTCTTT.

V and J are TRBV10-3 and TRBJ2-3; D possibly corresponds to TRBD2 (7 bases). V lost 11 bases to trimming and J lost 2 bases, with 14 bases between them. This CDR3 has 13 amino acids. Germline-derived CDR1 and CDR2 are ENHRY and SYGVKD. The CDR3 reads CAYTGGLTDTQYF. The CDR3 nucleotides read TGTGCCTACACGGGGGGCCTCACAGATACGCAGTATTTT.

The chain has TRBV5-6 and TRBJ2-7, with D possibly TRBD1 on 5 matching bases. The CDR3 is 15 residues long. Germline CDR1 is SGHDT and CDR2 is YYEEEE. V gave up 7 bases and J gave up 6 bases, with 23 bases separating them. Here the CDR3 DNA reads TGTGCCAGCTCAAGCAGGGTTTTCATACCCAGCGAGCAGTACTTC. Translation: CASSSRVFIPSEQYF.

V and J are TRBV2 and TRBJ2-1; perhaps TRBD2 as D (5 bases). The CDR3 consists of 12 residues. Germline values: CDR1 SNHLY, CDR2 FYNNEI. V gave up 2 bases and J gave up 9 bases, with 8 bases separating them. This CDR3 is CASSENAGEQFF. CDR3 sequence (DNA): TGTGCCAGCAGTGAAAACGCGGGTGAGCAGTTCTTC. Drawing the rest from reference TRBV2 and TRBJ2-1, the complete variable domain is EPEVTQTPSHQVTQMGQEVILRCVPISNHLYFYWYRQILGQKVEFLVSFYNNEISEKSEIFDDQFSVERPDGSNFTLKIRSTKLEDSAMYFCASSENAGEQFFGPGTRLTVL.

V gene TRBV6-5 combines with J gene TRBJ2-7; 8 nucleotides align to TRBD2. V shed 6 bases and J 0 bases; nucleotides not matched to a gene: 4. Germline loops: CDR1 MNHEY, CDR2 SVGAGI. CDR3 length: 14 amino acids. The chain's CDR3 is CASRGGTSSYEQYF. The CDR3 DNA reads as TGTGCCAGCAGGGGCGGGACTAGCTCCTACGAGCAGTACTTC.

V gene TRBV5-4 combines with J gene TRBJ2-7; a possible D gene is TRBD1 (6 bases). The V gene's germline CDR1 is SGHNT and CDR2 YYREEE (reference sequence). The CDR3 covers 14 residues. Trimming left V 6 bases short and J 0 bases short, with 13 bases between. The CDR3 here is CASKRTESSYEQYF. In DNA, the CDR3 is TGTGCCAGCAAGAGGACAGAGAGCTCCTACGAGCAGTACTTC.

This clone appeared a few times. This chain uses TRBV30 with TRBJ1-5; D gene unclear. The CDR3 is made up of 14 amino acids. Germline CDR1 reads GTSNPN; CDR2 reads SVGIG (reference sequence). The V end lost 1 base, the J end lost 0 bases, and 7 bases lay between the germline ends. Written as DNA, the CDR3 is TGTGCCTGGAGTGGAGAATATAGCAATCAGCCCCAGCATTTT. It is translated as CAWSGEYSNQPQHF.

The V and J genes are TRBV5-3 and TRBJ1-5; D call uncertain. TRBV5-3 is noted as an ORF with a role that remains uncertain. The V gene lost 1 base and the J gene lost 5 bases, with 16 bases spanning the gap. This CDR3 comprises 16 residues. CDR3 nucleotide sequence: TGTGCCAGAAGCTTGTCTGGAGGGTACGAGGATCAGCCCCAGCATTTT. It specifies CARSLSGGYEDQPQHF.

This sequence joins TRBV7-2 and TRBJ2-3, with 10 bases fitting TRBD2. Germline CDR1 and CDR2: SGHTA and FQGNSA. Losses at the gene ends were 3 bases for V and 1 base for J; bases not matched to a gene: 4. This CDR3 has 16 amino acids. This CDR3 is CASSLAGTSGTDTQYF. Written as DNA, the CDR3 is TGTGCCAGCAGCTTGGCCGGGACTAGCGGCACAGATACGCAGTATTTT. Complete variable domain (other parts from reference TRBV7-2 and TRBJ2-3): GAGVSQSPSNKVTEKGKDVELRCDPISGHTALYWYRQSLGQGLEFLIYFQGNSAPDKSGLPSDRFSAERTGGSVSTLTIQRTQQEDSAVYLCASSLAGTSGTDTQYFGPGTRLTVL.

The rearrangement links TRBV4-3 to TRBJ2-1; D is perhaps TRBD1 (5 bases). From germline, CDR1 is LGHNA and CDR2 YSLEER. The CDR3 loop spans 15 amino acids. The ends were cut back, 6 bases at V and 0 bases at J, with 12 bases in the middle. CDR3: CASSLDRASYNEQFF. CDR3 DNA: TGCGCCAGCAGTCTTGACAGAGCCTCCTACAATGAGCAGTTCTTC.

The rearrangement joins TRBV27 to TRBJ1-5; D gene uncertain. The CDR3 is 12 amino acids. Trimming removed 8 bases at V and 4 bases at J, with 9 bases between. CDR1 and CDR2 from the germline V gene are MNHEY and SMNVEV (reference sequence). For the CDR3, the DNA is TGTGCCAGCGGCAGGTTGAATCAGCCCCAGCATTTT. Residues: CASGRLNQPQHF.

The V gene is TRBV6-1, the J gene TRBJ1-1; D unresolved. Trimming removed 6 bases at V and 1 base at J, with 9 bases between. CDR3 length: 13 amino acids. Germline CDR1 and CDR2: MNHNS and SASEGT. CDR3 loop: CASRSKGNTEAFF. DNA of the CDR3: TGTGCCAGCAGGAGTAAGGGGAACACTGAAGCTTTCTTT.

The chain carries TRBV9 and TRBJ2-2; 14 bases align to TRBD2. The CDR3 sequence is 20 residues long. V lost 4 bases to trimming and J lost 0 bases; unmatched junction nucleotides: 11. In germline, CDR1 is SGDLS, CDR2 YYNGEE. The CDR3 sequence is CASSTSVGLAGGPNTGELFF. The DNA for the CDR3 is TGTGCCAGCAGCACCTCCGTTGGACTAGCGGGGGGCCCGAACACCGGGGAGCTGTTTTTT.

The rearrangement uses TRBV7-2 and TRBJ2-5; 12 positions match TRBD1. Trimming took 5 bases from V and 1 from J; bases not matched to a gene: 2. The germline gives CDR1 SGHTA, CDR2 FQGNSA. The CDR3 runs to 15 residues. The CDR3 loop is CASSPGQGAQETQYF. For the CDR3, the DNA is TGTGCCAGCAGCCCGGGACAGGGGGCCCAAGAGACCCAGTACTTC.

The rearrangement uses TRBV18 and TRBJ2-2; 12 nucleotides agree with TRBD1. J lost 4 bases, V lost 4 bases, and 1 base had no gene match. The CDR3 extends over 15 amino acids. CDR1 is KGHSH, CDR2 LQKENI, per germline. The CDR3 sequence is CASSRDRGPTGELFF. In nucleotides, the CDR3 is TGTGCCAGCTCACGGGACAGGGGGCCCACCGGGGAGCTGTTTTTT.

This clone was detected ten times or more. CDR3 amino acids: CASSHGSDRATYEQYF. The CDR3 region has the DNA TGCGCCAGCAGCCATGGGTCCGACAGGGCGACCTACGAGCAGTACTTC. The V and J genes are TRBV4-1 and TRBJ2-7, with TRBD1 matching 7 bases. The CDR3 contains 16 residues. Germline V gene data show CDR1 as MGHRA and CDR2 as YSYEKL. V gave up 3 bases and J gave up 2 bases; unmatched junction bases: 10.

This clone has just a few counts. The V and J genes are TRBV19 and TRBJ1-2; 8 positions match TRBD1. Trimming removed 9 bases from V and 3 bases from J; junction bases left unmatched: 6. The CDR3 has 13 residues. The germline V gene encodes CDR1 LNHDA and CDR2 SQIVND (reference sequence). CDR3 DNA sequence: TGTGCCAGGCCGGACAGGGACGACTATGGCTACACCTTC. The encoded protein is CARPDRDDYGYTF.

The sample holds many counts of this clone. The chain is built from TRBV19 and TRBJ1-5; D may be TRBD1 (5 bases). V was trimmed by 1 base and J by 3 bases, leaving 7 bases between them. This CDR3 spans 14 amino acids. Germline CDR1 and CDR2: LNHDA and SQIVND (reference sequence). As DNA, the CDR3 is TGTGCCAGTAGTATAGCAGGGTACAATCAGCCCCAGCATTTT. Translating it yields CASSIAGYNQPQHF.

The rearrangement uses TRBV11-2 and TRBJ1-4; 10 bases fit TRBD1. Germline lookup yields CDR1 SGHAT and CDR2 FQNNGV. The CDR3 has 16 residues. The trim removed 3 bases at V and 5 bases at J, leaving 6 bases unmatched. The CDR3 is CASSFPGTGVNEKLFF. The CDR3 coding sequence is TGTGCCAGCAGCTTCCCCGGGACAGGGGTGAATGAAAAACTGTTTTTT. Full variable domain (missing parts from reference TRBV11-2 and TRBJ1-4): EAGVAQSPRYKIIEKRQSVAFWCNPISGHATLYWYQQILGQGPKLLIQFQNNGVVDDSQLPKDRFSAERLKGVDSTLKIQPAKLEDSAVYLCASSFPGTGVNEKLFFGSGTQLSVL.

This clone was counted a few times. This sequence joins TRBV19 and TRBJ2-1; 10 bases match TRBD2. Germline CDR1 LNHDA, CDR2 SQIVND (reference sequence). This CDR3 region has 14 residues. Trimming removed 5 bases from V and 4 bases from J; junction bases left unmatched: 2. This chain's CDR3 is CASSVSGGYNEQFF. CDR3 DNA sequence: TGTGCCAGTAGTGTTAGCGGGGGGTACAATGAGCAGTTCTTC.

The chain joins TRBV6-5 to TRBJ1-5; D gene uncertain. Trimming left V 0 bases short and J 3 bases short, with 3 bases between. Germline CDR1 reads MNHEY; CDR2 reads SVGAGI. The CDR3 has 13 residues. CDR3 in DNA: TGTGCCAGCAGTTACTCGAACAATCAGCCCCAGCATTTT. It specifies CASSYSNNQPQHF.